This T cell receptor beta chain came from a study of T-cell reconstitution after alpha-beta-depleted transplantation in children. The study's findings and limits: Reportedly, only several hundred clones from non-depleted graft cells drove alpha-beta T-cell counts at about two months. T-cell counts and diversity at one year post-transplant came mainly from newly produced T cells. The high TCRbeta diversity at day 60 in some patients came from surviving recipient T cells and thymic progenitors.

The library targeted TCRbeta and was prepared with unique molecular identifiers. TCRdb fed the PCR reads into MiXCR, producing one record per CDR3 protein. This sample yields a few hundred thousand distinct CDR3 sequences, of which 43% are seen a single time; approximately 25% belongs to the top ten. Of note for this clonotype: The antigen is not known.

The CDR3 spans 15 residues. Germline V gene data show CDR1 as SGHKS and CDR2 as YYEKEE (reference sequence). Trimming cost V 0 bases and J 5 bases, with 14 bases left between them. Sequencing used PBMCs, obtained before TCRalphabeta/CD19-depleted stem cell transplant. The chain employs TRBV5-5 and TRBJ2-5, with D perhaps TRBD2 (5 bases). This receptor was obtained from a girl aged 2 to 9 with aplastic anemia, due to receive a stem cell transplant. The CDR3 DNA sequence: TGTGCCAGCAGCTTGGGGGCGTGGGAGCGGGAGACCCAGTACTTC. The encoded protein is CASSLGAWERETQYF.